The clone carrying this TCR beta chain was found a few times. Its antigen is undetermined. TCRdb re-called the 5' RACE reads through MiXCR, storing one row per CDR3 protein. Altogether approximately 610,000 distinct CDR3 sequences are present, around 16% being singletons, with the ten largest covering 17%. The CDR3 has 11 residues. Trimming removed 6 bases from V and 11 bases from J, with 13 bases in between. The data stem from a study of T cells after yellow fever vaccination. Notes on the study in general: At under 97% for CD4 and just over 85% for CD8, most primary-vaccination clones showed up again after the booster. It was the secondary response that reached its peak faster, day 5 versus 15, but it was weaker.

The source material was PBMCs, sampled around 5 days after the first yellow fever vaccination. The rearrangement links TRBV12-3 or TRBV12-4 to TRBJ2-5, with D possibly TRBD1 on 6 matching bases. The sequence came from a man between 18 and 35 years old who received the YFV17D yellow fever vaccine. Written as DNA, the CDR3 is TGTGCCAGCAGCCTTCAGGGGCAGCAGTACTTC. Translated: CASSLQGQQYF.